This T cell receptor beta chain stems from a study of cytomegalovirus exposure and HLA in healthy donors. V was shortened by 5 bases and J by 1 base, with 12 bases between the two germline ends. The length of the CDR3 is 14 residues. Per germline, CDR1 PRHDT and CDR2 FYEKMQ (reference sequence). Amplification used 60 Vbeta primers and 13 Jbeta primers. Using immunoSEQ multiplex PCR, the repertoire was profiled, and TCRdb retains in-frame clones only, with some absent. The sample consists of approximately 150,000 clones, 76% of them appearing once. The TCR was taken from a male donor in good health and CMV-seronegative. Material for sequencing was PBMCs. This chain links TRBV13 with TRBJ2-7, with D possibly matching TRBD1 (6 bases). The CDR3 spells CASSRGGQSYEQYF. The CDR3 DNA sequence: TGTGCCAGCAGCCGCGGCGGACAGTCCTACGAGCAGTACTTC.